The next 23 T cell receptor beta chains were all read from a single sample in a study of CD8 T cells in ankylosing spondylitis. Study findings and constraints: Seemingly distinctive of ankylosing spondylitis blood was a TCR beta motif formed by eight highly homologous variants.

Via MiXCR, TCRdb re-called the 5' RACE reads, giving one row per CDR3 protein. Of some 700,000 distinct CDR3 sequences in the sample, 15% to 20% were seen once. For these receptors, no antigen is known. Source material: blood, either unsorted or a sorted T cell fraction (not recorded which). The receptors come from a male donor with ankylosing spondylitis.

The chain is built from TRBV14 and TRBJ2-1; TRBD1 agrees at 9 bases. J was trimmed by 4 bases and V by 0 bases; bases with no gene match: 7. This CDR3 has 17 amino acids. Per the germline V gene, CDR1 is SGHDN and CDR2 is FVKESK. CDR3: CASSQEHDRGAYNEQFF. For the CDR3, the DNA is TGTGCCAGCAGCCAAGAACATGACAGGGGGGCTTACAATGAGCAGTTCTTC.

This clonotype was counted only a few times. The chain has TRBV24-1 and TRBJ2-1; perhaps D is TRBD1 or TRBD2 (5 bases each). Germline values: CDR1 KGHDR, CDR2 SFDVKD. The CDR3 spans 13 residues. V shed 8 bases and J shed 5 bases, with 12 bases lying between them. CDR3 sequence: CATMGTFDNEQFF. The CDR3 DNA follows: TGTGCCACCATGGGGACGTTCGACAATGAGCAGTTCTTC.

The rearrangement joins TRBV20-1 to TRBJ2-1, with unresolved D. Germline V CDR1 and CDR2: DFQATT, SNEGSKA (reference sequence). The V gene lost 7 bases and the J gene lost 7 bases, with 8 bases spanning the gap. This CDR3 comprises 10 residues. The CDR3 DNA sequence: TGCAGTGTTCTTGGTAATGAGCAGTTCTTC. This encodes CSVLGNEQFF.

At least ten counts were recorded for this clonotype. The chain links TRBV3-1 to TRBJ1-1, with D possibly matching TRBD1 (6 bases). The CDR3 runs to 13 residues. Germline CDR1 LGHDT, CDR2 YNNKEL (reference sequence). With 5 bases removed from V and 6 bases from J, the gap between germline ends came to 13 bases. For the CDR3, the DNA is TGTGCCAGCAGCGAAACAGGGTTTCCTGAAGCTTTCTTT. As protein: CASSETGFPEAFF.

V is TRBV6-2 or TRBV6-3 and J is TRBJ1-4; 9 nucleotides line up with TRBD1. Germline values: CDR1 MNHEY, CDR2 SVGEGT. With V trimmed by 6 bases and J by 8 bases, 7 bases remained unmatched. The CDR3 totals 14 residues. The CDR3 DNA is TGTGCCAGCAGCGACCGGACAGGGGTCGAAAAACTGTTTTTT. This codes for CASSDRTGVEKLFF.

There are a few counts of this clonotype. The chain joins TRBV20-1 to TRBJ1-6; D remains unclear. Trimming cost V 3 bases and J 0 bases, with 9 bases left between them. This CDR3 region has 15 residues. CDR1 and CDR2 (germline): DFQATT, SNEGSKA (reference sequence). CDR3 nucleotides: TGCAGTGCTAGGAACCGGAGCTCCTATAATTCACCCCTCCACTTT. The encoded protein is CSARNRSSYNSPLHF.

This clonotype turned up a few times. The J gene is TRBJ1-1, the V gene TRBV18; 7 nucleotides align to TRBD1. Per the germline V gene, CDR1 is KGHSH and CDR2 is LQKENI. CDR3 length: 18 amino acids. The V gene end was trimmed by 0 bases and the J gene end by 1 base; junction bases not matched to a gene: 11. CDR3 sequence: CASSPPGGQRRGNTEAFF. As DNA, the CDR3 is TGTGCCAGCTCACCACCCGGGGGACAGAGAAGAGGGAACACTGAAGCTTTCTTT.

The chain links TRBV27 to TRBJ2-7, with TRBD1 identical over 9 bases. CDR3 size: 15 residues. Germline V gives CDR1 MNHEY, CDR2 SMNVEV (reference sequence). The trim removed 4 bases at V and 4 bases at J, leaving 8 bases unmatched. The CDR3 nucleotides read TGTGCCAGCAGTTCCCGGGACAGGGTAGGTTACGAGCAGTACTTC. Translating gives CASSSRDRVGYEQYF.

The genes are TRBV28 and TRBJ2-5; 12 bases match TRBD1. V was pared by 4 bases and J by 5 bases, with 2 bases of the junction left unmatched. CDR3 length: 14 residues. Germline V CDR1 and CDR2: MDHEN, SYDVKM. Here the CDR3 reads CASSWDRGLETQYF. CDR3 nucleotides: TGTGCCAGCAGTTGGGACAGGGGGCTGGAGACCCAGTACTTC.

In regard to this clonotype: A read error may account for a junction end that differs from germline. The genes are TRBV12-3 or TRBV12-4 and TRBJ2-5, with TRBD2 identical over 7 bases. The CDR3 contains 19 residues. The CDR3: CACSSRGEWGGENQETQYF. CDR3 DNA sequence: TGTGCCTGCAGTTCCCGGGGGGAGTGGGGAGGGGAAAACCAAGAGACCCAGTACTTC.

This clonotype was observed a few times. The CDR3: CAISDNSNQPQHF. The CDR3 DNA reads TGTGCCATCAGTGACAATAGCAATCAGCCCCAGCATTTT. The V call is TRBV10-3, the J call TRBJ1-5, with D hard to call. This CDR3 is 13 amino acids long. The germline V gene encodes CDR1 ENHRY and CDR2 SYGVKD. The ends were cut back, 3 bases at V and 0 bases at J, with 3 bases in the middle.

This chain links TRBV30 with TRBJ1-2; no clear D gene. The CDR3 runs to 12 residues. Germline V gene sequence: CDR1 GTSNPN, CDR2 SVGIG (reference sequence). V lost 3 bases, J lost 4 bases, and 9 bases lay in between. CDR3 in amino acids: CAWRPMGYGYTF. The CDR3 DNA reads TGTGCCTGGAGGCCTATGGGCTATGGCTACACCTTC.

The rearrangement joins TRBV7-9 to TRBJ1-2; perhaps TRBD1 as D (6 bases). The CDR3 extends over 14 amino acids. V dropped 4 bases and J dropped 2 bases, with 11 bases sitting between them. Germline V gene sequence: CDR1 SEHNR, CDR2 FQNEAQ (reference sequence). CDR3 nucleotides: TGTGCCAGCAGCTCCTACAGGGAGAACTATGGCTACACCTTC. It codes for CASSSYRENYGYTF.

This clonotype was counted ten times or more. The rearrangement uses TRBV5-1 and TRBJ2-3, with D possibly being TRBD2 (5 bases). Germline V gene data show CDR1 as SGHRS and CDR2 as YFSETQ. The germline V and J ends were trimmed by 4 bases and 0 bases, with 9 bases remaining between them. The CDR3 has 14 residues. CDR3 coding DNA: TGCGCCAGCAGCCTAACGGGGAGCACAGATACGCAGTATTTT. The encoded protein is CASSLTGSTDTQYF.

This rearrangement joins TRBV28 to TRBJ2-1, with 10 bases fitting TRBD2. The CDR3 sequence is 16 residues long. Per the germline V gene, CDR1 is MDHEN and CDR2 is SYDVKM. V lost 5 bases to trimming and J lost 1 base; unmatched junction nucleotides: 5. CDR3 sequence reads: CASSRPTSGSYNEQFF. CDR3 nucleotide sequence: TGTGCCAGCAGTAGGCCGACTAGCGGGTCCTACAATGAGCAGTTCTTC.

This sequence joins TRBV5-8 and TRBJ2-3; possible D gene TRBD2, 6 bases. CDR3 length: 14 amino acids. Germline CDR1 reads SGHTS; CDR2 reads YDEGEE. The V and J ends lost 5 bases and 7 bases respectively, with 17 bases between them. In nucleotides, the CDR3 is TGTGCCAGCAGGTTCCCCGGGGGAGCCCATACGCAGTATTTT. Translation gives CASRFPGGAHTQYF. Complete variable domain (other parts from reference TRBV5-8 and TRBJ2-3): EAGVTQSPTHLIKTRGQQATLRCSPISGHTSVYWYQQALGLGLQFLLWYDEGEERNRGNFPPRFSGRQFPNYSSELNVNALELEDSALYLCASRFPGGAHTQYFGPGTRLTVL.

The chain's CDR3 is CSASPFPNTEAFF. The CDR3 DNA is TGCAGTGCTAGTCCGTTCCCAAACACTGAAGCTTTCTTT. The V gene is TRBV20-1, the J gene TRBJ1-1; no definite D call. Trimming stripped 3 bases from V and 2 bases from J, with 10 bases between. The germline CDR1 and CDR2 sequences are DFQATT and SNEGSKA (reference sequence). There are 13 residues in the CDR3.

The chain recombines TRBV3-1 with TRBJ1-3, with a possible D match to TRBD1 (5 bases). This CDR3 contains 14 residues. The V gene lost 3 bases and the J gene lost 2 bases, with 8 bases spanning the gap. Germline V lookup: CDR1 LGHDT, CDR2 YNNKEL (reference sequence). The CDR3 loop is CASSHGGTGNTIYF. In DNA form, the CDR3 reads TGTGCCAGCAGCCATGGGGGGACTGGAAACACCATATATTTT.

The rearrangement uses TRBV20-1 and TRBJ1-5, with D possibly being TRBD1 (6 bases). The V gene's germline CDR1 is DFQATT and CDR2 SNEGSKA (reference sequence). This CDR3 comprises 13 residues. V lost 4 bases to trimming and J lost 0 bases, with 7 bases between them. CDR3 nucleotides: TGCAGTGCTACAGGGGATAGCAATCAGCCCCAGCATTTT. Its protein product is CSATGDSNQPQHF.

This clonotype was observed a handful of times. The rearrangement uses TRBV9 and TRBJ2-4; D is unresolved. V dropped 7 bases and J dropped 1 base, with 21 bases sitting between them. The CDR3 sequence is 17 residues long. Germline V gene lookup returns CDR1 SGDLS and CDR2 YYNGEE. In DNA, the CDR3 is TGTGCCAGCGGCAGGACCTTCCAGGTGGGGGCCAAAAACATTCAGTACTTC. Translated: CASGRTFQVGAKNIQYF.

This clonotype has a handful of counts. The chain joins TRBV6-1 to TRBJ1-2; TRBD1 matches 7 bases. Germline V gene lookup returns CDR1 MNHNS and CDR2 SASEGT. CDR3 size: 15 residues. Trimming at V came to 5 bases and at J to 5 bases, leaving 11 bases not matched to a gene. This chain's CDR3 is CASSPPGQRAYGYTF. CDR3 in DNA: TGTGCCAGCAGTCCGCCGGGACAGCGGGCTTATGGCTACACCTTC.

The CDR3 DNA follows: TGTGCCAGCAGCTTAGCTGACCGGACCACTGAAGCTTTCTTT. Translation: CASSLADRTTEAFF. The chain combines TRBV7-2 with TRBJ1-1; no clear D gene. Trimming shortened V by 0 bases and J by 4 bases, and 9 bases separated the two germline ends. This CDR3 has 14 amino acids. Germline values: CDR1 SGHTA, CDR2 FQGNSA.

The CDR3 loop is CASSQSVGGPNEQFF. The DNA for the CDR3 is TGTGCCAGCAGCCAGAGCGTCGGGGGACCCAATGAGCAGTTCTTC. The V gene is TRBV9, the J gene TRBJ2-1; tentative D call: TRBD2 (6 bases). CDR1 is SGDLS, CDR2 YYNGEE, per germline. CDR3 size: 15 residues. V dropped 4 bases and J dropped 6 bases, with 17 bases sitting between them.